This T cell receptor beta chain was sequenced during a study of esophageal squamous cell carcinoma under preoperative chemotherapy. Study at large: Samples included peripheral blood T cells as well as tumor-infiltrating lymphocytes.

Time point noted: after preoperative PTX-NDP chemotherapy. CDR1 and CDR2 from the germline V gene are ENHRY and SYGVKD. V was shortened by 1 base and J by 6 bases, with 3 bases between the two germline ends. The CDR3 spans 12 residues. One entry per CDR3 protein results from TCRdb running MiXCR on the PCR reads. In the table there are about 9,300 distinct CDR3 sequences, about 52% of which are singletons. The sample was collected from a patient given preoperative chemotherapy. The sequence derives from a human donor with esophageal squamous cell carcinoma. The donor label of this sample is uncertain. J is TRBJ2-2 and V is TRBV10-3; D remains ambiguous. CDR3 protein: CAISEWAGELFF. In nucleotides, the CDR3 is TGTGCCATCAGTGAGTGGGCCGGGGAGCTGTTTTTT.